The clone carrying this TCR beta chain has only one observation. The source of the sample is a study of Ad26.COV2.S vaccination and SARS-CoV-2 variants. Whole-study context: The study gave Ad26.COV2.S intramuscularly, once or twice 56 days apart.

The length of the CDR3 is 13 residues. Unmatched junction bases numbered 7, after V lost 4 bases and J lost 8 bases. Germline V lookup: CDR1 LNHDA, CDR2 SQIVND (reference sequence). Only in-frame clones appear in the TCRdb table, and some are missing; sequencing was by immunoSEQ multiplex PCR. The sample lists roughly 450,000 clones, roughly 90% occurring once. The treatment denotes: some 19 received Ad26.COV2.S at low or high dose, single or two shots; 5 received placebo; per-sample allocation not given. Sample collection was performed on day 63 after the first vaccine or placebo injection. Boston hosted the donor, who was an adult aged 18-55 years. An Ad26 vector expressing Wuhan-strain SARS-CoV-2 spike constituted the vaccine.

The chain employs TRBV19 and TRBJ1-2, with 7 positions matching TRBD1. The sequences come from peripheral blood, collected in a trial of Ad26.COV2.S vaccine versus placebo. This sequence was found in a person between 18 and 65 years old who received the Ad26.COV2.S COVID-19 vaccine or a placebo. Here the CDR3 DNA reads TGTGCCAGTAGTACCCTGACAGGGCCCGGCTACACCTTC. Encoded protein: CASSTLTGPGYTF.